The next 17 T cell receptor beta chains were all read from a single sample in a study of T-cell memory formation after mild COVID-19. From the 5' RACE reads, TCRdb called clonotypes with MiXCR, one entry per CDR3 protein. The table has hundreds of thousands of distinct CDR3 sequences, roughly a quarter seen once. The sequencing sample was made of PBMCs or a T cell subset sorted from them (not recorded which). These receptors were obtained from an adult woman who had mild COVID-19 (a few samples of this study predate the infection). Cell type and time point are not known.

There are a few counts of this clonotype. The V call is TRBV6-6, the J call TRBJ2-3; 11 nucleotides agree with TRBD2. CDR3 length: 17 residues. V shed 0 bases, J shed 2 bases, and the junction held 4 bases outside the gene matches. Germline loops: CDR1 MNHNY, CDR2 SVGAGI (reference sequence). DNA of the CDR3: TGTGCCAGCAGTTACTCGGCTAGCGGGGGGAACACAGATACGCAGTATTTT. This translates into CASSYSASGGNTDTQYF.

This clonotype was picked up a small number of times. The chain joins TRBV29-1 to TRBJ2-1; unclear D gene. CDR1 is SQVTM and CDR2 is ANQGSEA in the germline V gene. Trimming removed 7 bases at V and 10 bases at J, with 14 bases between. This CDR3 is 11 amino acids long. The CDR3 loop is CSAETGFEQFF. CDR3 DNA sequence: TGCAGCGCCGAGACGGGCTTCGAGCAGTTCTTC.

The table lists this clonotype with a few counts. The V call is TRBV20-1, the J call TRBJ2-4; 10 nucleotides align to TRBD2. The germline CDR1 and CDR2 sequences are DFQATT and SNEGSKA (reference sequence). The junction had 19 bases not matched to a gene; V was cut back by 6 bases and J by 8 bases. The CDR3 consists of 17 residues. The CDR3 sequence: CSARTEREGVLSDIQYF. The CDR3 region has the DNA TGCAGTGCCAGGACGGAGCGGGAGGGGGTTTTATCGGACATTCAGTACTTC.

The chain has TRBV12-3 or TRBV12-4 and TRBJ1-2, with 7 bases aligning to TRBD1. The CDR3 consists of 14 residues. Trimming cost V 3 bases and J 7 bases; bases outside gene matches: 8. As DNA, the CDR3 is TGTGCCAGCAGTTTCACAGGGGCAGGGGGTGGCTACACCTTC. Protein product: CASSFTGAGGGYTF.

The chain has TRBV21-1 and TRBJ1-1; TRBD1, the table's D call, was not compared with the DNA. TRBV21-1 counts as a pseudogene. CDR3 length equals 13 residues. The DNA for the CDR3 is TGTGCCAGCAGCAACCAGAGGACAGCAGAAGCTTTCTTT. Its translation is CASSNQRTAEAFF.

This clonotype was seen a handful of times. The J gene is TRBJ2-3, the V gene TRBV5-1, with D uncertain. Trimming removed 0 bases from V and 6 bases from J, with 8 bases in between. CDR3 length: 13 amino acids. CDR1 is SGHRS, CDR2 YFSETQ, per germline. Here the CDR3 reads CASSLAGKDTQYF. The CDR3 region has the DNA TGCGCCAGCAGCTTGGCTGGAAAGGATACGCAGTATTTT.

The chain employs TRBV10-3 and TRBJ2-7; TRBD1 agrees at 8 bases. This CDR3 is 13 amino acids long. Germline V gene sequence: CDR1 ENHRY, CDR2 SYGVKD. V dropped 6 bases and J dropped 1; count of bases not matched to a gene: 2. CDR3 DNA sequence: TGTGCCATCAGGGGGGACAGGTCCTACGAGCAGTACTTC. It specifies CAIRGDRSYEQYF.

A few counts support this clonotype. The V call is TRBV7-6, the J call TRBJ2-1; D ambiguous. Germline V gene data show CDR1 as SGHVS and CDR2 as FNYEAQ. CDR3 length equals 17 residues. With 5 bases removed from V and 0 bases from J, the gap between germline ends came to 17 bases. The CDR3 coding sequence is TGTGCCAGCAGCGGGGATGTTGGGTCCCACTCCTACAATGAGCAGTTCTTC. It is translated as CASSGDVGSHSYNEQFF.

CDR3 coding DNA: TGTGCCAGTAGTATCAGCGCAGGGACTAACTATGGCTACACCTTC. It is translated as CASSISAGTNYGYTF. The chain combines TRBV19 with TRBJ1-2, with a possible D match to TRBD1 (5 bases). The CDR3 runs 15 residues. V gave up 3 bases and J gave up 0 bases, with 11 bases separating them. Germline assignment: CDR1 LNHDA and CDR2 SQIVND (reference sequence). Looking up the rest from reference TRBV19 and TRBJ1-2 gives the full variable domain: DGGITQSPKYLFRKEGQNVTLSCEQNLNHDAMYWYRQDPGQGLRLIYYSQIVNDFQKGDIAEGYSVSREKKESFPLTVTSAQKNPTAFYLCASSISAGTNYGYTFGSGTRLTVV.

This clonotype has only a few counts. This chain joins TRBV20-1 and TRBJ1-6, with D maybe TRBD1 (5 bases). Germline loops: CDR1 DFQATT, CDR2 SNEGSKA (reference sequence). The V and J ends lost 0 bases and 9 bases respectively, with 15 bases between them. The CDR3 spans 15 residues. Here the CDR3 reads CSARDGGGGSSPLHF. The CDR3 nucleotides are TGCAGTGCTAGAGATGGCGGTGGGGGAAGTTCACCCCTCCACTTT.

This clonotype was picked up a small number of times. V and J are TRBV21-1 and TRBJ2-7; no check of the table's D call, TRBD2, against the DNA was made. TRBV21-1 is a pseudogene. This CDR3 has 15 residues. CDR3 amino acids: CASAARRQPQCEQYF. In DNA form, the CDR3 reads TGTGCCAGCGCTGCGAGGAGGCAGCCTCAATGCGAGCAGTACTTC.

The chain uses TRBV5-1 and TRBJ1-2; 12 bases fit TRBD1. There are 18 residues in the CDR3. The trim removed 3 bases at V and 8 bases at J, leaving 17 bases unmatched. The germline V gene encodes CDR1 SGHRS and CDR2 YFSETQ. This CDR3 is CASSSTNRDRGRDKGYTF. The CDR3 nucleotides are TGCGCCAGCAGCTCAACTAACCGGGACAGGGGGCGCGATAAGGGCTACACCTTC.

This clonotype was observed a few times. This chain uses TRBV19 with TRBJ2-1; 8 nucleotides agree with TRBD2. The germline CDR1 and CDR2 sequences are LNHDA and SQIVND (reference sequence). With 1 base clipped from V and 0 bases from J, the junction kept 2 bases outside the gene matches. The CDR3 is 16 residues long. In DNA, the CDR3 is TGTGCCAGTAGTATAGGCGGGAGGAGCTCCTACAATGAGCAGTTCTTC. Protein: CASSIGGRSSYNEQFF.

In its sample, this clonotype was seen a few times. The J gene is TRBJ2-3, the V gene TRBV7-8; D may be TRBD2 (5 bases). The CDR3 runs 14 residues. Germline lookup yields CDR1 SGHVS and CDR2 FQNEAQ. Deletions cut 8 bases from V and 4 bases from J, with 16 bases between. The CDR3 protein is CASGLLGNSDTQYF. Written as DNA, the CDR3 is TGTGCCAGCGGGTTACTAGGTAACTCAGATACGCAGTATTTT.

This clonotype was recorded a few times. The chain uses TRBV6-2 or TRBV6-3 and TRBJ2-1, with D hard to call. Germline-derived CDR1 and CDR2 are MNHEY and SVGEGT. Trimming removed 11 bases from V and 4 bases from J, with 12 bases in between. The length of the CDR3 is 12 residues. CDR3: CAGKDQYNEQFF. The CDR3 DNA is TGTGCCGGCAAGGACCAGTACAATGAGCAGTTCTTC.

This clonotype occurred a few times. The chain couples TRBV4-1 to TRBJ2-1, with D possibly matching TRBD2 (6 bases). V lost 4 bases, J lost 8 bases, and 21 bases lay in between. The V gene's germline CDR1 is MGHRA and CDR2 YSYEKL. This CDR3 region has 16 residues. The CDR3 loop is CASSLVLASVVDEQFF. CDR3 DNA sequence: TGCGCCAGCAGCCTCGTACTAGCAAGCGTTGTGGATGAGCAGTTCTTC.

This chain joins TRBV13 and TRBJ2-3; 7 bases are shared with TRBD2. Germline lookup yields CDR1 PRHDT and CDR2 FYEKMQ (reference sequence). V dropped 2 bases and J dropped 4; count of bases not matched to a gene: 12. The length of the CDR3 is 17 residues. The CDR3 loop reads CASSLFGGRSGADTQYF. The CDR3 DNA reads TGTGCCAGCAGCTTATTTGGCGGGAGAAGTGGCGCAGATACGCAGTATTTT.